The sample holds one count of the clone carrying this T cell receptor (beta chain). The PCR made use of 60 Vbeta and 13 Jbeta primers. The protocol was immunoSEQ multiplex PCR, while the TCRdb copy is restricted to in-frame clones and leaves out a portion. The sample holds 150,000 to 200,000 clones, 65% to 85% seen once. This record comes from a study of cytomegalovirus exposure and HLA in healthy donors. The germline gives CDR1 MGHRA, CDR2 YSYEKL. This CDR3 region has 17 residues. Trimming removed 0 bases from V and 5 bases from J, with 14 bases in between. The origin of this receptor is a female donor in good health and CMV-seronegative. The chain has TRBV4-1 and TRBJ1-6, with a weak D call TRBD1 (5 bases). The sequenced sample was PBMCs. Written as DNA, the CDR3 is TGCGCCAGCAGCCAAGACAGGGTTAACGTTGATAATTCACCCCTCCACTTT. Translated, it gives CASSQDRVNVDNSPLHF.